Below are 22 T cell receptor beta chains sequenced from a single sample in a study of molecular identifiers for immune sequencing clone quantification (dated by TCRdb to between 2017 and 2018). Libraries were constructed by PCR. The data were produced on an Illumina HiSeq 4000. TCRdb reworked the public reads: Q25 trimming with fastp, MiXCR clone assembly, productive beta chains retained. Here each entry gathers all rows of one CDR3 protein and keeps the most common genes and DNA. The sample includes about 640,000 distinct CDR3 sequences, with around 20% observed a single time. The ten largest account for 0.75% to 0.95% of the sample. The sequenced material came from naive CD8+ T cells from blood, with Jurkat cell RNA spiked in. The sample's cell subset or site label, decoded: FACS-sorted CD8+CD4-CCR7+CD45RA+ naive T cells. Source of these receptors: a human donor in good health. Some libraries in this study had Jurkat cell RNA spiked in.

There are many counts of this clonotype. The V call is TRBV5-4, the J call TRBJ1-4, with unresolved D. The germline V gene encodes CDR1 SGHNT and CDR2 YYREEE (reference sequence). The V end was cut by 0 bases, the J end by 0 bases, with 18 bases between. The CDR3 extends over 19 amino acids. CDR3 sequence: CASSLDGNPLITTNEKLFF. The CDR3 nucleotides read TGTGCCAGCAGCTTGGACGGGAACCCTCTTATTACAACTAATGAAAAACTGTTTTTT.

This chain links TRBV7-9 with TRBJ2-2; 11 bases are shared with TRBD2. The CDR3 has 16 amino acids. J lost 6 bases, V lost 5 bases, and 8 bases had no gene match. The germline V gene encodes CDR1 SEHNR and CDR2 FQNEAQ (reference sequence). The CDR3: CASSPSSGGASGELFF. In nucleotides, the CDR3 is TGTGCCAGCAGCCCGAGTAGCGGGGGGGCCTCCGGGGAGCTGTTTTTT. The variable domain in full, with the rest retrieved from reference TRBV7-9 and TRBJ2-2, is DTGVSQNPRHKITKRGQNVTFRCDPISEHNRLYWYRQTLGQGPEFLTYFQNEAQLEKSRLLSDRFSAERPKGSFSTLEIQRTEQGDSAMYLCASSPSSGGASGELFFGEGSRLTVL.

This clonotype was recorded at least ten times. This chain uses TRBV6-2 or TRBV6-3 with TRBJ2-5, with 7 bases identical to TRBD2. V dropped 7 bases and J dropped 5; count of bases not matched to a gene: 10. CDR3 length equals 14 residues. The germline V gene encodes CDR1 MNHEY and CDR2 SVGEGT. This CDR3 is CASKVGRSLETQYF. The CDR3 DNA sequence: TGTGCCAGCAAGGTCGGGAGGTCCCTTGAGACCCAGTACTTC.

Only a few counts were recorded for this clonotype. A much bigger clone sits one base away, suggesting this may be a read error. V gene TRBV9 combines with J gene TRBJ2-2; no clear D gene. The CDR3 is 12 residues long. V was cut by 6 bases and J by 2 bases, with 5 bases left in between. Germline CDR1 reads SGDLS; CDR2 reads YYNGEE. CDR3 DNA sequence: TGTGCCAGCACCCAAAACACCGGGGAGCTGTTTTTT. Amino acid sequence: CASTQNTGELFF.

The sample holds many counts of this clonotype. This sequence joins TRBV4-3 and TRBJ2-7; D unclear. V was cut by 0 bases and J by 3 bases, with 9 bases left in between. The CDR3 is 14 amino acids. CDR1 and CDR2 from the germline V gene are LGHNA and YSLEER. CDR3 sequence reads: CASSQEVGFYEQYF. DNA for the CDR3: TGCGCCAGCAGCCAAGAAGTTGGTTTCTACGAGCAGTACTTC.

Points on this clonotype: Possible read error: a much larger clone is one base away. The CDR3 sequence is CASTTGLNTETFF. DNA of the CDR3: TGTGCCAGCACGACAGGGCTGAACACTGAAACTTTCTTT. The chain links TRBV6-2 or TRBV6-3 to TRBJ1-1; 7 bases fit TRBD1. Per the germline V gene, CDR1 is MNHEY and CDR2 is SVGEGT. This CDR3 has 13 residues.

At least ten counts were recorded for this clonotype. The V gene is TRBV12-3 or TRBV12-4, the J gene TRBJ2-2; 10 positions match TRBD2. J lost 5 bases, V lost 4 bases, and 4 bases had no gene match. This CDR3 is built from 15 residues. The CDR3 sequence is CASSSSGSRTGELFF. The CDR3, as DNA: TGTGCCAGCAGTTCTAGCGGGAGTAGGACCGGGGAGCTGTTTTTT.

At least ten counts were recorded for this clonotype. The chain employs TRBV7-2 and TRBJ1-2; the D gene is possibly TRBD1 (5 bases). This CDR3 comprises 16 residues. Germline-derived CDR1 and CDR2 are SGHTA and FQGNSA. Trimming stripped 7 bases from V and 1 base from J, with 19 bases between. CDR3 amino acids: CASTPTPGPSNYGYTF. The CDR3 DNA follows: TGTGCCAGCACCCCTACCCCGGGACCTAGTAACTATGGCTACACCTTC.

This clonotype showed up many times. The V call is TRBV4-3, the J call TRBJ2-5; 9 bases match TRBD2. The V gene end was trimmed by 7 bases and the J gene end by 5 bases; junction bases not matched to a gene: 8. CDR3 size: 14 residues. Germline CDR1 reads LGHNA; CDR2 reads YSLEER. The CDR3 DNA follows: TGCGCCAGCATTAGCGGGGGAGGGTCGGAGACCCAGTACTTC. The encoded protein is CASISGGGSETQYF.

A word on this clonotype: This may arise from a read error, as a much more abundant clone is one base away. This chain links TRBV6-4 with TRBJ2-2, with 9 bases identical to TRBD1. The CDR3 contains 17 residues. Germline lookup yields CDR1 MRHNA and CDR2 SNTAGT. CDR3 nucleotides: TGTGCCAGCTCGCCTTGGACAGGGGAAGGGAACACCGGGGAGCTGCTTTTT. Encoded protein: CASSPWTGEGNTGELLF.

This clonotype has only a few counts. This chain links TRBV20-1 with TRBJ1-5, with D maybe TRBD1 (5 bases). This CDR3 comprises 15 residues. Germline values: CDR1 DFQATT, CDR2 SNEGSKA (reference sequence). V was trimmed by 0 bases and J by 2 bases, leaving 11 bases between them. The CDR3 loop is CSARDLGGGNQPQHF. The CDR3 DNA reads as TGCAGTGCTAGAGATTTGGGGGGTGGCAATCAGCCCCAGCATTTT.

About this clonotype: Its ends do not fully match the called genes, so a read error is possible. This rearrangement joins TRBV7-6 to TRBJ2-7; D might be TRBD2 (5 bases). Per the germline V gene, CDR1 is SGHVS and CDR2 is FNYEAQ. The CDR3 is made up of 13 amino acids. DNA for the CDR3: TGTGTCAGCAGCTTATCGGGATCCCTCGAGCAGTACTTC. Amino acids: CVSSLSGSLEQYF.

Turning to this clonotype: Possible read error: a much larger clone is one base away. This sequence joins TRBV4-1 and TRBJ2-7, with D possibly being TRBD1 (5 bases). The germline V and J ends were trimmed by 0 bases and 3 bases, with 12 bases remaining between them. The germline CDR1 and CDR2 sequences are MGHRA and YSYEKL. The CDR3 contains 15 residues. The CDR3: CASSQDGAANYEQYF. The DNA of the CDR3 is TGCGCCAGCAGCCAAGATGGGGCGGCCAACTACGAGCAGTACTTC.

This clonotype was counted ten times or more. This chain joins TRBV7-3 and TRBJ2-1; the match to TRBD1 covers 8 bases. CDR3 length: 15 amino acids. Germline lookup yields CDR1 SGHTA and CDR2 FQGTGA. V shed 1 base, J shed 7 bases, and the junction held 6 bases outside the gene matches. This chain's CDR3 is CASSLNRGLLNEQFF. The CDR3 DNA reads TGTGCCAGCAGCTTAAACAGGGGGTTACTTAATGAGCAGTTCTTC.

This clonotype was detected many times. The rearrangement joins TRBV11-2 to TRBJ1-5, with D possibly matching TRBD1 (6 bases). Looked up from germline, CDR1 is SGHAT and CDR2 is FQNNGV. The CDR3 totals 18 residues. Trimming shortened V by 1 base and J by 1 base, and 17 bases separated the two germline ends. This CDR3 reads CASSLAGANAVSNQPQHF. The DNA for the CDR3 is TGTGCCAGCAGCTTAGCGGGGGCTAATGCGGTAAGCAATCAGCCCCAGCATTTT.

The sample holds a few counts of this clonotype. One end of the junction is discordant with germline, which a read error may explain. The rearrangement uses TRBV12-5 and TRBJ2-1; D is undetermined. There are 15 residues in the CDR3. Germline V CDR1 and CDR2: LGHNT, FRNRAP. CDR3 in amino acids: CASAPRSGTYNERFF. The CDR3 DNA reads as TGTGCTAGTGCCCCAAGGTCGGGTACCTACAATGAGCGGTTCTTC.

The chain couples TRBV6-5 to TRBJ2-1; no firm D call. CDR3 size: 13 residues. CDR1 is MNHEY, CDR2 SVGAGI, per germline. Deletions cut 0 bases from V and 5 bases from J, with 5 bases between. CDR3 region: CASSYSGNNEQFF. CDR3 sequence (DNA): TGTGCCAGCAGTTACTCAGGTAACAATGAGCAGTTCTTC.

This chain connects TRBV4-1 to TRBJ2-3; TRBD2 matches at 13 bases. The CDR3 covers 18 residues. J was trimmed by 0 bases and V by 3 bases; bases with no gene match: 6. Per germline, CDR1 MGHRA and CDR2 YSYEKL. The CDR3 DNA reads TGCGCCAGCAGCCATCGGACTAGCGGGGGAACTAGCACAGATACGCAGTATTTT. Its translation: CASSHRTSGGTSTDTQYF.

This clonotype was counted at least ten times. The chain uses TRBV11-2 and TRBJ2-3; 14 nucleotides agree with TRBD2. CDR1 is SGHAT, CDR2 FQNNGV, per germline. J was trimmed by 1 base and V by 4 bases; bases with no gene match: 7. The CDR3 is 18 residues long. CDR3 region: CASSWGLAGEVGTDTQYF. The CDR3, as DNA: TGTGCCAGCAGCTGGGGACTAGCGGGAGAGGTTGGCACAGATACGCAGTATTTT. The full variable domain, its missing parts supplied by reference TRBV11-2 and TRBJ2-3, is EAGVAQSPRYKIIEKRQSVAFWCNPISGHATLYWYQQILGQGPKLLIQFQNNGVVDDSQLPKDRFSAERLKGVDSTLKIQPAKLEDSAVYLCASSWGLAGEVGTDTQYFGPGTRLTVL.

This clonotype has a count of ten or more. The rearrangement joins TRBV7-8 to TRBJ2-7; 7 positions match TRBD1. The germline V gene has CDR1 SGHVS and CDR2 FQNEAQ. This CDR3 region has 19 residues. Trimming at V came to 5 bases and at J to 0 bases, leaving 19 bases not matched to a gene. The CDR3 bases are TGTGCCAGCAGCCTGGCCCGTAGGACAGGCACTTCTTTCTCCTACGAGCAGTACTTC. As protein: CASSLARRTGTSFSYEQYF.

Note on this clonotype: Relative to the germline gene, one junction end is altered; a read error may explain this. The chain has TRBV4-2 and TRBJ1-1, with 10 positions matching TRBD1. CDR3 size: 14 residues. CDR1 LGHNA and CDR2 YNFKEQ come from the germline V gene. CDR3 residues: CASSQTGGDTEASF. The CDR3 nucleotides are TGTGCCAGCAGCCAGACAGGGGGCGATACTGAAGCTTCCTTT.

This clonotype was counted at least ten times. The rearrangement uses TRBV14 and TRBJ2-5; 7 nucleotides align to TRBD1. Germline V lookup: CDR1 SGHDN, CDR2 FVKESK. The CDR3 sequence is 15 residues long. Germline trimming cut 1 base from V and 1 base from J; bases unmatched to any gene: 3. The CDR3 nucleotides are TGTGCCAGCAGCCAAGCCAGGGGGTTCCAAGAGACCCAGTACTTC. It encodes CASSQARGFQETQYF.